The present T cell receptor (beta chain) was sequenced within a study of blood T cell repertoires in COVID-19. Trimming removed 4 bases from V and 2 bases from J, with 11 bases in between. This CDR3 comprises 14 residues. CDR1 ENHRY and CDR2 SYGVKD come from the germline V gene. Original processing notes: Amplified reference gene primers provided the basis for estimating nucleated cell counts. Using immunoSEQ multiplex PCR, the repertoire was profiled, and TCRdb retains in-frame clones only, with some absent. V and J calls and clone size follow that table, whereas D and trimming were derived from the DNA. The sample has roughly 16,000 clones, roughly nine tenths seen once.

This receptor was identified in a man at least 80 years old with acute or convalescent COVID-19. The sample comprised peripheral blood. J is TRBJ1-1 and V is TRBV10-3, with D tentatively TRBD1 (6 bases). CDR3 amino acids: CAISVRGGNTEAFF. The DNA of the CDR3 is TGTGCCATCAGTGTGCGGGGGGGCAACACTGAAGCTTTCTTT.